Listed below are T cell receptor beta chains from one sample, sequenced in a study of blood T cell repertoires in COVID-19. TCRdb keeps only in-frame clones here, not all; method: immunoSEQ multiplex PCR. This sample has about 68,000 clones; 70% to 90% occur once, and the top ten carry 3.4%. The specimen was peripheral blood. These receptors all stem from a woman aged 50 to 60 with COVID-19, enrolled during active disease. CDR3s include the opening cysteine and the closing phenylalanine or tryptophan. Each record gives: J gene, V gene, CDR3 protein.

j_call: TRBJ1-2
v_call: TRBV20-1
cdr3_aa: CSASEGSDNYGYTF

j_call: TRBJ2-1
v_call: TRBV7-8
cdr3_aa: CASSWGLAVSYNEQFF

j_call: TRBJ2-7
v_call: TRBV6-5
cdr3_aa: CASSPGTGSYEQYF

j_call: TRBJ2-7
v_call: TRBV20-1
cdr3_aa: CSASRGTGPYEQYF

j_call: TRBJ1-2
v_call: TRBV11-2
cdr3_aa: CASSLILGWGEAPNYGYTF

j_call: TRBJ2-3
v_call: TRBV7-6
cdr3_aa: CASSVRLAGVGTDTQYF

j_call: TRBJ1-5
v_call: TRBV7-8
cdr3_aa: CASSLMSSTGGALAQPQHF

j_call: TRBJ1-2
v_call: TRBV29-1
cdr3_aa: CSATTRTNYGYTF

j_call: TRBJ1-1
v_call: TRBV11-2
cdr3_aa: CASSLRPGWTEAFF

j_call: TRBJ1-2
v_call: TRBV28
cdr3_aa: CASRTTGLEGYTF

j_call: TRBJ2-5
v_call: TRBV30
cdr3_aa: CAWNNGEYQETQYF

j_call: TRBJ2-2
v_call: TRBV29-1
cdr3_aa: CSTQGNTGELFF

j_call: TRBJ2-3
v_call: TRBV24-1
cdr3_aa: CATGGADTQYF

j_call: TRBJ2-5
v_call: TRBV19
cdr3_aa: CASSPGQGRETQYF

j_call: TRBJ1-1
v_call: TRBV11-2
cdr3_aa: CASSLTGTTEAFF

j_call: TRBJ2-1
v_call: TRBV2
cdr3_aa: CASSNLAGGYNEQFF

j_call: TRBJ2-5
v_call: TRBV27
cdr3_aa: CASSTYRGETQYF

j_call: TRBJ2-3
v_call: TRBV5-1
cdr3_aa: CASKRLSGLSTDTQYF

j_call: TRBJ1-1
v_call: TRBV6-5
cdr3_aa: CASRPTVTGATEAFF

j_call: TRBJ2-2
v_call: TRBV7-6
cdr3_aa: CASSLEGLATGELFF

j_call: TRBJ2-3
v_call: TRBV7-9
cdr3_aa: CASSQDFPDTQYF

j_call: TRBJ2-3
v_call: TRBV6-1
cdr3_aa: CASSELAGGSTDTQYF

j_call: TRBJ2-7
v_call: TRBV7-3
cdr3_aa: CASSSRISGEQYF

j_call: TRBJ1-2
v_call: TRBV24-1
cdr3_aa: CATSVRQDYGYTF

j_call: TRBJ2-2
v_call: TRBV5-6
cdr3_aa: CASSLVGAGFGGELFF

j_call: TRBJ2-1
v_call: TRBV7-2
cdr3_aa: CASSSGRREQFF

j_call: TRBJ2-7
v_call: TRBV5-1
cdr3_aa: CASTSAGEQYF

j_call: TRBJ2-6
v_call: TRBV7-3
cdr3_aa: CASSPTSSGANVLTF

j_call: TRBJ2-7
v_call: TRBV5-1
cdr3_aa: CASSLAPGGTTYEQYF

j_call: TRBJ2-6
v_call: TRBV6-5
cdr3_aa: CASSTVTGANVLTF

j_call: TRBJ2-5
v_call: TRBV7-2
cdr3_aa: CASSFGGALIFTQYF

j_call: TRBJ2-5
v_call: TRBV19
cdr3_aa: CASSIGPSGKAETQYF

j_call: TRBJ2-7
v_call: TRBV6-2/TRBV6-3
cdr3_aa: CASSRKRTRPYEQYF

j_call: TRBJ2-7
v_call: TRBV6-5
cdr3_aa: CASSLGLAGDEQYF

j_call: TRBJ1-1
v_call: TRBV30
cdr3_aa: CALGREAFF

j_call: TRBJ2-7
v_call: TRBV12-3/TRBV12-4
cdr3_aa: CASRGDNSYEQYF

j_call: TRBJ2-3
v_call: TRBV2
cdr3_aa: CASSLGLVTDTQYF

j_call: TRBJ2-6
v_call: TRBV9
cdr3_aa: CASRGTGGPSGGNSGANVLTF

j_call: TRBJ2-5
v_call: TRBV18
cdr3_aa: CASSPTPAETQYF

j_call: TRBJ2-7
v_call: TRBV6-2/TRBV6-3
cdr3_aa: CASSYPTSGRSSSYEQYF

j_call: TRBJ2-3
v_call: TRBV4-1
cdr3_aa: CASSQERTSGRALTDTQYF

j_call: TRBJ2-1
v_call: TRBV19
cdr3_aa: CASGAYNEQFF

j_call: TRBJ2-3
v_call: TRBV10-1
cdr3_aa: CASRRSGRAGTQYF

j_call: TRBJ1-1
v_call: TRBV4-1
cdr3_aa: CASSTLETGGTEAFF

j_call: TRBJ2-7
v_call: TRBV2
cdr3_aa: CASSGQGVYEQYF

j_call: TRBJ2-7
v_call: TRBV4-1
cdr3_aa: CASSQVSGSSYEQYF

j_call: TRBJ2-1
v_call: TRBV9
cdr3_aa: CASSVGSGVYNEQFF

j_call: TRBJ2-2
v_call: TRBV12-3/TRBV12-4
cdr3_aa: CATKLGGGELFF

j_call: TRBJ2-7
v_call: TRBV7-2
cdr3_aa: CASSLLAGDHYEQYF

j_call: TRBJ2-5
v_call: TRBV19
cdr3_aa: CASRKGDMGRETQYF

j_call: TRBJ2-2
v_call: TRBV19
cdr3_aa: CASALGGANTGELFF

j_call: TRBJ2-1
v_call: TRBV21-1
cdr3_aa: CASSKGAGTYNEQFF

j_call: TRBJ1-2
v_call: TRBV27
cdr3_aa: CASSSGLGTGRGYTF

j_call: TRBJ2-1
v_call: TRBV4-1
cdr3_aa: CASSLQIPGTSFPNEQFF

j_call: TRBJ2-7
v_call: TRBV30
cdr3_aa: CAWSTGGGLSEQYF

j_call: TRBJ2-7
v_call: TRBV28
cdr3_aa: CASSGLAGVTDEQYF

j_call: TRBJ2-1
v_call: TRBV9
cdr3_aa: CASSPGGSSYNEQFF

j_call: TRBJ2-1
v_call: TRBV7-2
cdr3_aa: CASNLWDYTEQFF

j_call: TRBJ1-3
v_call: TRBV30
cdr3_aa: CAWSVHGNTIYF

j_call: TRBJ2-7
v_call: TRBV6-2/TRBV6-3
cdr3_aa: CASSYSTKIGLYEQYF